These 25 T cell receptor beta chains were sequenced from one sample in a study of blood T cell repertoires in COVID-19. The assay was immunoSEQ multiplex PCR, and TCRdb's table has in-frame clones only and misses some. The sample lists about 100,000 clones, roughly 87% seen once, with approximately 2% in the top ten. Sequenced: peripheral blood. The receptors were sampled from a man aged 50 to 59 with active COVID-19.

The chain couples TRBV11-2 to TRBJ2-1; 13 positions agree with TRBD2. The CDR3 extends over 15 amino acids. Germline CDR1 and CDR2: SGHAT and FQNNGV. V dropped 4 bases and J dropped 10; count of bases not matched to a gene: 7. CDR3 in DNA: TGTGCCAGCAGCTCCGGGACTAGCGGGGCTTACGAGCAGTTCTTC. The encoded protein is CASSSGTSGAYEQFF. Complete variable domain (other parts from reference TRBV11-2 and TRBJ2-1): EAGVAQSPRYKIIEKRQSVAFWCNPISGHATLYWYQQILGQGPKLLIQFQNNGVVDDSQLPKDRFSAERLKGVDSTLKIQPAKLEDSAVYLCASSSGTSGAYEQFFGPGTRLTVL.

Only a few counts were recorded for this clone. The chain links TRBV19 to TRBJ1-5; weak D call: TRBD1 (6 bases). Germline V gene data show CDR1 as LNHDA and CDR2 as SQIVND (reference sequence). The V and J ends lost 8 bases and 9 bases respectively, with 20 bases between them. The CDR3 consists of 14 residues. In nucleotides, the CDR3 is TGTGCCAGTGGGGTCATAGGGGCCAGGGGGCCCCAGCATTTT. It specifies CASGVIGARGPQHF.

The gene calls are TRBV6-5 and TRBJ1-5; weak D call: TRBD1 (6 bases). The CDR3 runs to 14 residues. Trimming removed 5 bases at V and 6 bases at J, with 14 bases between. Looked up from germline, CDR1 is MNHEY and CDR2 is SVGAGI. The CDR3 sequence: CASSRQARAQPQHF. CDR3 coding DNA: TGTGCCAGCAGTAGACAGGCACGGGCTCAGCCCCAGCATTTT.

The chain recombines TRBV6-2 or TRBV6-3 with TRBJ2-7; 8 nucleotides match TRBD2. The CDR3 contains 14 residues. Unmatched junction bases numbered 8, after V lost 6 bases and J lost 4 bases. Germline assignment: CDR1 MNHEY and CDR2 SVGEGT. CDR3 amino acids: CASSEAGAVYEQYF. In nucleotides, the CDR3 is TGTGCCAGCAGCGAAGCGGGAGCCGTATACGAGCAGTACTTC.

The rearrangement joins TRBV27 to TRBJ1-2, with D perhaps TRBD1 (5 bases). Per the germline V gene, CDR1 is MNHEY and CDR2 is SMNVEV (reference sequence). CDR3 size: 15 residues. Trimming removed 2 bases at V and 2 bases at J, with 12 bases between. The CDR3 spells CASSLSMAGNYGYTF. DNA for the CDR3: TGTGCCAGCAGTTTAAGTATGGCAGGGAACTATGGCTACACCTTC.

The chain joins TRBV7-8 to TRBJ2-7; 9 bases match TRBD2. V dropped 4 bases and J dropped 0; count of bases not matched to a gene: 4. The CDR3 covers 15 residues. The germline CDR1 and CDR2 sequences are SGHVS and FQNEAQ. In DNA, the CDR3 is TGTGCCAGCAGCTCCCTTAGCGGGAGCTCCTACGAGCAGTACTTC. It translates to CASSSLSGSSYEQYF. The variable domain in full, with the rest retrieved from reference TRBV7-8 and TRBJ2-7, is GAGVSQSPRYKVAKRGQDVALRCDPISGHVSLFWYQQALGQGPEFLTYFQNEAQLDKSGLPSDRFFAERPEGSVSTLKIQRTQQEDSAVYLCASSSLSGSSYEQYFGPGTRLTVT.

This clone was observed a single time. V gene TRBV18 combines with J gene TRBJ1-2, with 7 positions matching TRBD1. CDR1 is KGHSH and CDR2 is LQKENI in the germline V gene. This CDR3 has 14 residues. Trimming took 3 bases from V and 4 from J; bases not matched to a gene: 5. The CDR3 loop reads CASSPARDSYGYTF. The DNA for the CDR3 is TGTGCCAGCTCACCGGCCCGGGACAGCTATGGCTACACCTTC. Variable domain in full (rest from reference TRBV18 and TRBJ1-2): NAGVMQNPRHLVRRRGQEARLRCSPMKGHSHVYWYRQLPEEGLKFMVYLQKENIIDESGMPKERFSAEFPKEGPSILRIQQVVRGDSAAYFCASSPARDSYGYTFGSGTRLTVV.

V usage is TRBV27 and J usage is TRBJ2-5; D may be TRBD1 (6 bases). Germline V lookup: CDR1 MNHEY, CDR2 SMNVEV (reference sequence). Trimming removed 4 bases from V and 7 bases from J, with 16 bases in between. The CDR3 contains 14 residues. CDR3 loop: CASSSGHPQGTQYF. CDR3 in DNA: TGTGCCAGCAGTTCGGGACATCCTCAGGGGACCCAGTACTTC.

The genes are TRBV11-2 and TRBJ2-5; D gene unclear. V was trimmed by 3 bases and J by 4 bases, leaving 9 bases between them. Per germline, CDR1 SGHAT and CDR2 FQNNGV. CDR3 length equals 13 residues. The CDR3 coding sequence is TGTGCCAGCAGCTTGCAGGATAGAGAGACCCAGTACTTC. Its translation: CASSLQDRETQYF. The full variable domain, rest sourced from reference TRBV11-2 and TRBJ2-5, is EAGVAQSPRYKIIEKRQSVAFWCNPISGHATLYWYQQILGQGPKLLIQFQNNGVVDDSQLPKDRFSAERLKGVDSTLKIQPAKLEDSAVYLCASSLQDRETQYFGPGTRLLVL.

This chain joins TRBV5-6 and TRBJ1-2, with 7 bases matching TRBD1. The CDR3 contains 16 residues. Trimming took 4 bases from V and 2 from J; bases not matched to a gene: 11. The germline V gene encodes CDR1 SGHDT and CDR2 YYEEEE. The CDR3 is CASSPKQGTANYGYTF. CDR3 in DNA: TGTGCCAGCAGCCCGAAACAAGGGACAGCGAACTATGGCTACACCTTC.

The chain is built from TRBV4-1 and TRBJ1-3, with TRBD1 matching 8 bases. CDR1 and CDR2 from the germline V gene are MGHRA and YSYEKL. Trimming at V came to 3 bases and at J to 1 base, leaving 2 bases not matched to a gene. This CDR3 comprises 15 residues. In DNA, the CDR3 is TGCGCCAGCAGCCAGGGGGACAGGTCTGGAAACACCATATATTTT. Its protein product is CASSQGDRSGNTIYF.

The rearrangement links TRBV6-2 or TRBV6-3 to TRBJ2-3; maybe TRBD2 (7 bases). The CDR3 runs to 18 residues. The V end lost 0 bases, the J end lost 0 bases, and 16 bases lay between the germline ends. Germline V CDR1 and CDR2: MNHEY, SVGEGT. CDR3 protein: CASSYSLGGAPSTDTQYF. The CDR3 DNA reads TGTGCCAGCAGTTACTCCCTTGGGGGGGCACCTAGCACAGATACGCAGTATTTT.

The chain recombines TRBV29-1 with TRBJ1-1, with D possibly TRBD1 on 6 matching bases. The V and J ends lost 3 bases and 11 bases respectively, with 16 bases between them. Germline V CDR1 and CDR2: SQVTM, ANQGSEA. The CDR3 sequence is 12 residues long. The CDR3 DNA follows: TGCAGCGTTGAGGGCGGGGGCCAGAGGGCTTTCTTT. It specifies CSVEGGGQRAFF. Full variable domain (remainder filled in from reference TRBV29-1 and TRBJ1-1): SAVISQKPSRDICQRGTSLTIQCQVDSQVTMMFWYRQQPGQSLTLIATANQGSEATYESGFVIDKFPISRPNLTFSTLTVSNMSPEDSSIYLCSVEGGGQRAFFGQGTRLTVV.

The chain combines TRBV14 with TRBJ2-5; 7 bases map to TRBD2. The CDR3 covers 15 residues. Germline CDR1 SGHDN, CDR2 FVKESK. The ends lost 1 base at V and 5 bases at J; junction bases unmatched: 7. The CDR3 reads CASSQAGGPRETQYF. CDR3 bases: TGTGCCAGCAGCCAAGCGGGGGGACCAAGGGAGACCCAGTACTTC.

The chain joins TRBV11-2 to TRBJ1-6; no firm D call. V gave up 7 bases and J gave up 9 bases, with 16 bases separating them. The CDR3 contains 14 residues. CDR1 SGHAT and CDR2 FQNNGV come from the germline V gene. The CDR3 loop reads CASTSVREGSPLHF. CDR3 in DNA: TGTGCCAGCACCAGTGTTAGGGAGGGTTCACCCCTCCACTTT.

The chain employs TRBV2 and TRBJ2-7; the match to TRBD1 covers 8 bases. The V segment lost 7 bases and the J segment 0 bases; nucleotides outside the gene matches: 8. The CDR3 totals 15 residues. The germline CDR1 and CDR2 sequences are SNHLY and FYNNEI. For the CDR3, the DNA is TGTGCCAGCAAACTACAGGGGGTAAGCTCCTACGAGCAGTACTTC. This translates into CASKLQGVSSYEQYF.

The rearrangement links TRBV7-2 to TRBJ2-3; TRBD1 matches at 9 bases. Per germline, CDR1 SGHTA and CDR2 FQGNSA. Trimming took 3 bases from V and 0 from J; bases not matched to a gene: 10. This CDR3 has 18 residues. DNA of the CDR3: TGTGCCAGCAGCTTTGCGTGGCCGGGACAGGGTAGCACAGATACGCAGTATTTT. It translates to CASSFAWPGQGSTDTQYF.

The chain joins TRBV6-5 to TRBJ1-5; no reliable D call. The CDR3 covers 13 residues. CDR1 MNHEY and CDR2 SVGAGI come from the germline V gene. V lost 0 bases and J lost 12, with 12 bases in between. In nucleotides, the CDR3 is TGTGCCAGCAGTTACTCAAGCGCCCATCTCCAGCATTTT. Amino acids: CASSYSSAHLQHF.

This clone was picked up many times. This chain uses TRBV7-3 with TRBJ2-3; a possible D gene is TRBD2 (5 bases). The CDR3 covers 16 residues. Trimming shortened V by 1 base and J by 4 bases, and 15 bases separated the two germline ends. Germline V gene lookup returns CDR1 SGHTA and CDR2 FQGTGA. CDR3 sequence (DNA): TGTGCCAGCAGCTTAAATCCCCGGGGTAGCGCAGATACGCAGTATTTT. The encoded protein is CASSLNPRGSADTQYF.

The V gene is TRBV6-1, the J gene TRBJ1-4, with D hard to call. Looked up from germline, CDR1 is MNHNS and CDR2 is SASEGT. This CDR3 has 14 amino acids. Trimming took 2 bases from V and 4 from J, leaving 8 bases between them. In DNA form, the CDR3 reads TGTGCCAGCAGTGAAACAGCCTTTAATGAAAAACTGTTTTTT. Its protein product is CASSETAFNEKLFF.

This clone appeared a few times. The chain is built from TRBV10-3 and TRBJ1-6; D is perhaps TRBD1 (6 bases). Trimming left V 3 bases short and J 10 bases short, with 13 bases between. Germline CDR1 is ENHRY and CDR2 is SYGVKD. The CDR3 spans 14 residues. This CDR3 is CAISETGRESPLHF. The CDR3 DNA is TGTGCCATCAGTGAAACAGGGAGGGAATCACCCCTCCACTTT.

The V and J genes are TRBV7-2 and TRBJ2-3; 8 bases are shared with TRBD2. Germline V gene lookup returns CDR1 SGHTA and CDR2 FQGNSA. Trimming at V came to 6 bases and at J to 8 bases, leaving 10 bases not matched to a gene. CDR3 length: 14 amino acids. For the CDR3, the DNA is TGTGCCAGCAGTTCAAGCGGGGGCGCGGGTACGCAGTATTTT. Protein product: CASSSSGGAGTQYF.

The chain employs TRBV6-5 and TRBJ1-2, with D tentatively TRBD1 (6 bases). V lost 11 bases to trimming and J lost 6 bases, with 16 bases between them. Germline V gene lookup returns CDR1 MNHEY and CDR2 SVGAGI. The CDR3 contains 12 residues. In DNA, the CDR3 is TGTGCCGCTCACCAAGGGGGGGATGGCTACACCTTC. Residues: CAAHQGGDGYTF.

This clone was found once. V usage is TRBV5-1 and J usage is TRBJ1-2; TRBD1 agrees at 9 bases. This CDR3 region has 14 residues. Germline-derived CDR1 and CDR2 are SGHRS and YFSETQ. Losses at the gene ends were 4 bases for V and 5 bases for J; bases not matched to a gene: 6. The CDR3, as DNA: TGCGCCAGCAGCCTGAACAGGGGGCTTTATGGCTACACCTTC. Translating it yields CASSLNRGLYGYTF.

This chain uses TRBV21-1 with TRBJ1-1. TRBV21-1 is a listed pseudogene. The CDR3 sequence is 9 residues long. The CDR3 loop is CPGGGEAFF. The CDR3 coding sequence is TGTCCCGGGGGGGGTGAAGCTTTCTTT.